The subject of this entry is one T cell receptor (beta chain). The antigen this receptor binds is unknown. Per-nucleotide qualities are absent, and no much larger clonotype sits a single base away. This sample was sequenced with an Illumina HiSeq 1500. The public sequencing data were trimmed at Q25 with fastp and processed into clonotypes with MiXCR by TCRdb, which kept only in-frame beta chains. Rows are combined by CDR3 protein, so each entry shows the most common genes and DNA. The sample has around 300,000 distinct CDR3 sequences on record, approximately 22% of them singletons. The ten top clones hold around 20% of the sample. These data originate in a study of T cell repertoires in cytomegalovirus infection (dated by TCRdb to the late 2010s). Some background on the complete study: Recently identified HLA-C-restricted CMV epitopes, whose presentation resists viral immunomodulation, were targeted by peptide stimulations together with well-studied HLA-B-restricted epitopes. Donor HLA type was relevant to the analysis, because carriage of CMV infection together with the matching HLA type was indicated by public TCR beta signatures. Paper-wide results and their limitations: The ex vivo response was dominated by HLA-C-restricted CMV-specific TCR beta clonotypes, and the single most frequent clonotype in two of eight donors was supplied by these HLA-C-restricted clonotypes. In both this cohort and an independent cohort of approximately 350 donors, the cumulative frequency of public TCR beta family members distinguished carriers of CMV infection plus the relevant HLA type.

V is reduced by 3 bases and J by 3 bases, leaving a spacing of 12 bases between them. Reading the germline V gene gives CDR1 MGHDK and CDR2 SYGVNS. The CDR3 sequence holds 15 residues, the cysteine and phenylalanine included. Only CDR3 DNA remains: 45 bases, in frame from the first base. This specimen's treatment or condition label, interpreted: in vitro stimulation with specific CMV peptide epitopes to enrich CMV-specific T cells. The sequence is built from TRBV25-1 and TRBJ1-3; no D gene is confidently identified. The source was cultured PBMCs, collected from culture after CMV antigen stimulation. The source of this sequence is a human donor in good health (CMV status not recorded). Some clones in this sample may be carry-over from other donors' samples. The base sequence is TGTGCCAGCAGTGATTTGGGCAGGCGTGGAAACACCATATATTTT. This translates into CASSDLGRRGNTIYF.